The 29 T cell receptor beta chains given below trace back to one sample, sequenced in a study of identical twins (dated by TCRdb to about 2016). Libraries came from 5' RACE. For sequencing, an Illumina HiSeq 2000 was employed. In-frame beta chains were kept once TCRdb had trimmed the public reads at Q25 with fastp and called clones with MiXCR. CDR3 protein duplicates are merged, each entry listing the most common genes and DNA. This sample is represented by 200,000 to 300,000 distinct CDR3 sequences; approximately 6.8% of them were singletons. The ten largest account for 5.4% of the sample. The same sample was also used in a study of yellow fever vaccine responses in identical twins.

The sample comprised CD8+ T cells sorted from blood. The receptors were gathered from a woman younger than 35 in good health.

This clonotype has just a few counts. This rearrangement joins TRBV7-9 to TRBJ2-1; 11 bases are a match to TRBD2. J gave up 6 bases and V 4 bases, and 8 bases lay outside the gene matches. The CDR3 spans 16 residues. Germline loops: CDR1 SEHNR, CDR2 FQNEAQ (reference sequence). The CDR3, as DNA: TGTGCCAGCAGCTCGGAATTAGCGGGGGGGCGCAATGAGCAGTTCTTC. Protein product: CASSSELAGGRNEQFF.

This clonotype was seen ten or more times. The V gene is TRBV6-5, the J gene TRBJ1-1; D may be TRBD1 (6 bases). V was trimmed by 0 bases and J by 0 bases, leaving 8 bases between them. The CDR3 totals 15 residues. Germline CDR1 is MNHEY and CDR2 is SVGAGI. CDR3 region: CASSYSQGLNTEAFF. In nucleotides, the CDR3 is TGTGCCAGCAGTTACTCACAGGGATTGAACACTGAAGCTTTCTTT.

The V and J genes are TRBV7-9 and TRBJ2-2; the D gene is possibly TRBD2 (7 bases). This CDR3 is built from 17 residues. The V end lost 5 bases, the J end lost 3 bases, and 19 bases lay between the germline ends. Germline V CDR1 and CDR2: SEHNR, FQNEAQ (reference sequence). The CDR3 coding sequence is TGTGCCAGCAGCCTCCCCTCAGGGGAGGGGGACACCGGGGAGCTGTTTTTT. As protein: CASSLPSGEGDTGELFF.

V gene TRBV12-3 or TRBV12-4 combines with J gene TRBJ2-1; TRBD2 agrees at 7 bases. J was trimmed by 8 bases and V by 3 bases; bases with no gene match: 7. CDR3 length: 14 amino acids. The CDR3 spells CASSFSGGSDEQFF. The CDR3, as DNA: TGTGCCAGCAGTTTCAGTGGCGGGAGCGATGAGCAGTTCTTC.

This clonotype was counted only a few times. The rearrangement joins TRBV7-9 to TRBJ2-5, with 11 bases aligning to TRBD2. V shed 5 bases and J 2 bases; nucleotides not matched to a gene: 4. CDR3 length equals 15 residues. Germline CDR1 SEHNR, CDR2 FQNEAQ (reference sequence). DNA for the CDR3: TGTGCCAGCAGCCCGACTAGCGGGACACAAGAGACCCAGTACTTC. Its translation is CASSPTSGTQETQYF. Variable domain in full (rest from reference TRBV7-9 and TRBJ2-5): DTGVSQNPRHKITKRGQNVTFRCDPISEHNRLYWYRQTLGQGPEFLTYFQNEAQLEKSRLLSDRFSAERPKGSFSTLEIQRTEQGDSAMYLCASSPTSGTQETQYFGPGTRLLVL.

This clonotype was counted a few times. V gene TRBV6-1 combines with J gene TRBJ1-2, with 10 bases matching TRBD1. The CDR3 length is 12 residues. Trimming took 10 bases from V and 7 from J; bases not matched to a gene: 6. The germline CDR1 and CDR2 sequences are MNHNS and SASEGT. CDR3: CATDRGLFGYTF. The DNA of the CDR3 is TGTGCCACAGACAGGGGGCTTTTTGGCTACACCTTC.

This chain links TRBV4-2 with TRBJ2-5, with D possibly being TRBD1 or TRBD2 (7 bases each). Germline V gene data show CDR1 as LGHNA and CDR2 as YNFKEQ. The CDR3 has 15 residues. V lost 0 bases, J lost 5 bases, and 13 bases lay in between. DNA for the CDR3: TGTGCCAGCAGCCAAGATTCAGGGGGAGGGGAGACCCAGTACTTC. Translation: CASSQDSGGGETQYF.

This clonotype showed up just a few times. V and J are TRBV3-1 and TRBJ1-5; D is undetermined. The germline CDR1 and CDR2 sequences are LGHDT and YNNKEL (reference sequence). This CDR3 has 10 amino acids. V lost 6 bases, J lost 4 bases, and 1 base lay in between. The CDR3 spells CASRNQPQHF. The CDR3 coding sequence is TGTGCCAGCAGAAATCAGCCCCAGCATTTT.

This clonotype was observed at least ten times. The chain links TRBV7-2 to TRBJ2-1; TRBD2 is a possible D gene (6 bases). This CDR3 is 15 amino acids long. V dropped 5 bases and J dropped 6 bases, with 17 bases sitting between them. Germline V CDR1 and CDR2: SGHTA, FQGNSA. The chain's CDR3 is CASSISRGWVNEQFF. DNA for the CDR3: TGTGCCAGCAGCATAAGTCGGGGGTGGGTCAATGAGCAGTTCTTC.

This clonotype was detected many times. The chain links TRBV24-1 to TRBJ1-5; possible D gene TRBD1, 5 bases. CDR1 and CDR2 (germline): KGHDR, SFDVKD. V lost 2 bases to trimming and J lost 6 bases, with 10 bases between them. The CDR3 length is 14 residues. This chain's CDR3 is CATSDSGTGQPQHF. Written as DNA, the CDR3 is TGTGCCACCAGTGATTCGGGGACGGGTCAGCCCCAGCATTTT.

This clonotype has ten or more counts. V is TRBV28 and J is TRBJ2-7; 7 positions agree with TRBD2. Per germline, CDR1 MDHEN and CDR2 SYDVKM. The junction had 18 bases not matched to a gene; V was cut back by 3 bases and J by 1 base. The CDR3 runs 19 residues. CDR3 bases: TGTGCCAGCAGTTTCTCACCCCCCCGGGGGAGGGTCCCTTCCTACGAGCAGTACGTC. It is translated as CASSFSPPRGRVPSYEQYV.

This clonotype was seen more than once but under ten times. The chain links TRBV12-3 or TRBV12-4 to TRBJ2-1; 11 positions agree with TRBD2. With V trimmed by 8 bases and J by 0 bases, 12 bases remained unmatched. The CDR3 totals 18 residues. In DNA, the CDR3 is TGTGCCAGCGGCCCTGGGACTAGCGGCGATAGCTCCTACAATGAGCAGTTCTTC. Its protein is CASGPGTSGDSSYNEQFF.

In its sample, this clonotype was seen a few times. The rearrangement uses TRBV10-2 and TRBJ2-1, with 8 bases that match TRBD1. The V gene's germline CDR1 is WSHSY and CDR2 SAAADI. This CDR3 comprises 14 residues. After removal of 9 bases from V and 2 bases from J, the junction contained 6 bases not matched to a gene. The chain's CDR3 is CASERTGTYNEQFF. The CDR3 coding sequence is TGCGCCAGTGAACGGACAGGGACCTACAATGAGCAGTTCTTC.

A few counts support this clonotype. This rearrangement joins TRBV9 to TRBJ2-1; TRBD2 is a possible D gene (5 bases). The V gene's germline CDR1 is SGDLS and CDR2 YYNGEE. This CDR3 region has 15 residues. V was cut by 4 bases and J by 3 bases, with 14 bases left in between. The CDR3 region has the DNA TGTGCCAGCAGCTTCTATAACGGACTCTACAATGAGCAGTTCTTC. Its protein is CASSFYNGLYNEQFF.

This clonotype was counted ten times or more. The rearrangement joins TRBV5-1 to TRBJ1-2; 7 nucleotides align to TRBD1. V was pared by 0 bases and J by 6 bases, with 8 bases of the junction left unmatched. Germline assignment: CDR1 SGHRS and CDR2 YFSETQ. This CDR3 contains 15 residues. CDR3 residues: CASSLEVGGFNGYTF. As DNA, the CDR3 is TGCGCCAGCAGCTTGGAAGTAGGGGGCTTTAATGGCTACACCTTC.

This clonotype was detected many times. The CDR3 reads CASSHPEGAKRYEQYF. In nucleotides, the CDR3 is TGTGCCAGCAGCCACCCCGAGGGGGCCAAACGGTACGAGCAGTACTTC. The chain has TRBV7-9 and TRBJ2-7, with TRBD1 identical over 7 bases. Trimming cost V 5 bases and J 4 bases; bases outside gene matches: 14. The germline CDR1 and CDR2 sequences are SEHNR and FQNEAQ (reference sequence). The CDR3 runs to 16 residues.

This clonotype was counted a few times. The chain couples TRBV5-1 to TRBJ2-7; no firm D call. The CDR3 contains 13 residues. CDR1 SGHRS and CDR2 YFSETQ come from the germline V gene. V lost 0 bases to trimming and J lost 3 bases, with 7 bases between them. The CDR3: CASSLAPNYEQYV. The CDR3 DNA follows: TGCGCCAGCAGCTTGGCCCCAAACTACGAGCAGTACGTC.

This clonotype was observed many times. The chain uses TRBV3-1 and TRBJ1-4; no definite D call. V lost 4 bases and J lost 7, with 7 bases in between. Germline V gene lookup returns CDR1 LGHDT and CDR2 YNNKEL (reference sequence). The CDR3 length is 12 residues. This CDR3 reads CASSRRVEKLFF. The CDR3 DNA is TGTGCCAGCAGCCGACGGGTTGAAAAACTGTTTTTT.

This clonotype has ten or more counts. The chain has TRBV12-3 or TRBV12-4 and TRBJ1-6; 10 bases agree with TRBD1. With 6 bases clipped from V and 6 bases from J, the junction kept 5 bases outside the gene matches. The CDR3 consists of 15 residues. CDR3 nucleotide sequence: TGTGCCAGCAGGTCCGGGACAGGGGCTAATTCACCCCTCCACTTT. Translated: CASRSGTGANSPLHF.

This clonotype has a count of ten or more. This chain connects TRBV12-3 or TRBV12-4 to TRBJ1-2; D remains ambiguous. There are 13 residues in the CDR3. V lost 2 bases to trimming and J lost 2 bases, with 6 bases between them. CDR3 protein: CASSLNPNYGYTF. The CDR3 bases are TGTGCCAGCAGTTTAAACCCGAACTATGGCTACACCTTC.

At least ten counts were recorded for this clonotype. The chain combines TRBV7-9 with TRBJ2-7, with D hard to call. V gave up 2 bases and J gave up 2 bases, with 4 bases separating them. CDR1 SEHNR and CDR2 FQNEAQ come from the germline V gene (reference sequence). CDR3 size: 12 residues. The CDR3, as DNA: TGTGCCAGCAGCTTAACCGCCTACGAGCAGTACTTC. It yields the protein CASSLTAYEQYF.

The chain carries TRBV20-1 and TRBJ1-2; D remains ambiguous. The germline CDR1 and CDR2 sequences are DFQATT and SNEGSKA (reference sequence). This CDR3 contains 13 residues. Trimming left V 6 bases short and J 2 bases short, with 13 bases between. The CDR3 DNA reads TGCAGTGCAAGTACGCTTCGGAACTATGGCTACACCTTC. Residues: CSASTLRNYGYTF.

The V gene is TRBV20-1, the J gene TRBJ2-1; a weak D match, TRBD2 (5 bases). The germline V gene has CDR1 DFQATT and CDR2 SNEGSKA (reference sequence). Trimming took off 0 bases at V and 7 bases at J, with 19 bases between the two ends. The CDR3 is 16 residues long. The CDR3: CSARDLGRVSGNEQFF. In DNA form, the CDR3 reads TGCAGTGCTAGAGATCTAGGGCGGGTCTCTGGTAATGAGCAGTTCTTC.

The chain uses TRBV7-6 and TRBJ2-3, with TRBD2 matching 10 bases. Germline V gene sequence: CDR1 SGHVS, CDR2 FNYEAQ. The CDR3 contains 17 residues. Unmatched junction bases numbered 9, after V lost 5 bases and J lost 1 base. The DNA for the CDR3 is TGTGCCAGCAGCCCAAGCGGGAGGGCCTTGGGCACAGATACGCAGTATTTT. Translation gives CASSPSGRALGTDTQYF.

This clonotype was detected ten times or more. The chain is built from TRBV12-3 or TRBV12-4 and TRBJ2-1; no definite D call. Trimming removed 1 base from V and 8 bases from J, with 9 bases in between. This CDR3 contains 13 residues. This CDR3 reads CASSLERAHEQFF. Written as DNA, the CDR3 is TGTGCCAGCAGTTTAGAAAGGGCCCATGAGCAGTTCTTC.

The chain links TRBV9 to TRBJ2-1, with no clear D. Trimming cost V 2 bases and J 6 bases, with 9 bases left between them. Germline loops: CDR1 SGDLS, CDR2 YYNGEE. The CDR3 contains 13 residues. CDR3 sequence reads: CASSVVATNEQFF. CDR3 nucleotides: TGTGCCAGCAGCGTTGTGGCCACCAATGAGCAGTTCTTC.

In this sample, this clonotype turned up many times. V and J are TRBV7-6 and TRBJ2-5; TRBD2 matches at 11 bases. The CDR3 runs to 14 residues. The germline V gene encodes CDR1 SGHVS and CDR2 FNYEAQ. Germline trimming cut 2 bases from V and 4 bases from J; bases unmatched to any gene: 0. The DNA of the CDR3 is TGTGCCAGCAGCTTAACTAGCGGGGGAGAGACCCAGTACTTC. Translated, it gives CASSLTSGGETQYF.

This clonotype has just a few counts. This sequence joins TRBV10-2 and TRBJ2-1, with TRBD2 matching over 10 bases. CDR1 WSHSY and CDR2 SAAADI come from the germline V gene. V shed 3 bases, J shed 9 bases, and the junction held 8 bases outside the gene matches. The CDR3 is made up of 15 amino acids. In DNA form, the CDR3 reads TGCGCCAGCAGTGACGGTAGCGGGAGGTTTTTTGAGCAGTTCTTC. This sequence encodes CASSDGSGRFFEQFF.

This clonotype came up a few times. The rearrangement joins TRBV19 to TRBJ2-1; D gene uncertain. V dropped 3 bases and J dropped 6 bases, with 9 bases sitting between them. The CDR3 extends over 13 amino acids. Germline CDR1 is LNHDA and CDR2 is SQIVND (reference sequence). The CDR3 reads CASSIGSRNEQFF. In DNA form, the CDR3 reads TGTGCCAGTAGTATTGGCAGTCGCAATGAGCAGTTCTTC.